These T cell receptor beta chains were read from a single sample in a study of PD-1 blockade in classical Hodgkin lymphoma. Profiled with immunoSEQ multiplex PCR; TCRdb holds only in-frame clones, not every one. Of more than 30,000 clones in the sample, almost 90% were seen once. The source was peripheral blood mononuclear cells (PBMCs), collected before the second cycle of nivolumab. Receptor source: a human donor with classical Hodgkin lymphoma. CDR3s include the opening cysteine and the closing phenylalanine or tryptophan. The order of the fields is V gene, CDR3 protein.

v_call: TRBV11-2; cdr3_aa: CASSLVWSEQFF
v_call: TRBV27; cdr3_aa: CASSPGPGVIDNEQFF
v_call: TRBV9; cdr3_aa: CASTRDRSTDTQYF
v_call: TRBV6-5; cdr3_aa: CASSYPNPGNGELFF
v_call: TRBV27; cdr3_aa: CATRAVAGFNTGELFF
v_call: TRBV6-6; cdr3_aa: CASSRTSRGETQYF
v_call: TRBV2; cdr3_aa: CATTPRTPTDTQYF
v_call: TRBV6-1; cdr3_aa: CASRDRVIGPYEQYF
v_call: TRBV5-4; cdr3_aa: CASSRRGINSPLHF
v_call: TRBV7-2; cdr3_aa: CASSSYPQGARGYTF
v_call: TRBV19; cdr3_aa: CASSLTNTNYGYTF
v_call: TRBV25-1; cdr3_aa: CASSEMGQGPYF
v_call: TRBV28; cdr3_aa: CASSPPGEKLFF
v_call: TRBV4-1; cdr3_aa: CASSQDRTGGRQETQYF
v_call: TRBV7-9; cdr3_aa: CASSPPNGPNQPQHF
v_call: TRBV10-1; cdr3_aa: CASSDLTGELFF
v_call: TRBV15; cdr3_aa: CATSRDKAGLPYNEQFF
v_call: TRBV18; cdr3_aa: CASAQGVEYNEQFF
v_call: TRBV21-1; cdr3_aa: CASPLGTATDTQYF
v_call: TRBV7-9; cdr3_aa: CAAEPADTQYF
v_call: TRBV27; cdr3_aa: CASSTLRNPEAFF
v_call: TRBV28; cdr3_aa: CASNTGGGNEQFF
v_call: TRBV28; cdr3_aa: CASPDSGTGELFF
v_call: TRBV6-1; cdr3_aa: CASREGLDLEQYF
v_call: TRBV4-1; cdr3_aa: CASSQPLAGSSYNEQFF
v_call: TRBV18; cdr3_aa: CASSRTGQGKNIQYF
v_call: TRBV5-1; cdr3_aa: CASSLYPAGTGAQETQYF
v_call: TRBV27; cdr3_aa: CASSLAQASYEQYF
v_call: TRBV19; cdr3_aa: CASSIEGGTYEQYF
v_call: TRBV5-6; cdr3_aa: CASSLETQGWFSEAFF
v_call: TRBV4-1; cdr3_aa: CASRQEDLAGGSYNEQFF
v_call: TRBV19; cdr3_aa: CASSIMGRLNEQFF
v_call: TRBV2; cdr3_aa: CASSEDSLGNEQYF
v_call: TRBV7-3; cdr3_aa: CASSDRTSVSSYNEQFF
v_call: TRBV13; cdr3_aa: CASSLYPGGGIDTEAFF
v_call: TRBV27; cdr3_aa: CASSLGRDNEKLFF
v_call: TRBV5-6; cdr3_aa: CASSLNAGGGQAYEQYF
v_call: TRBV19; cdr3_aa: CASSIGPGGTSYEQYF
v_call: TRBV6-1; cdr3_aa: CAGRGPHLWNTF
v_call: TRBV9; cdr3_aa: CASSGRDTLRTQYF
v_call: TRBV6-1; cdr3_aa: CASSEGPSNQPQHF
v_call: TRBV7-3; cdr3_aa: CASSSDRNNEQFF
v_call: TRBV5-4; cdr3_aa: CASSLGGGIYEQYF
v_call: TRBV9; cdr3_aa: CASSLRTEPNYGYTF
v_call: TRBV7-2; cdr3_aa: CASSLTGTSVPYEQYF